These 8 T cell receptor beta chains were sequenced from one sample in a study of blood T cells in healthy people across ages. It was with a sample-barcoded 5' primer and a J-beta primer mix that a second PCR of roughly 6 to 11 cycles was run. In TCRdb, the 5' RACE reads were re-called with MiXCR into one record per CDR3 protein. The table has hundreds of thousands of distinct CDR3 sequences, just over 55% seen once. The sample comprised blood. Receptor source: a man aged 40-55 years in good health.

This clonotype showed up just a few times. This rearrangement joins TRBV28 to TRBJ2-4, with 12 bases aligning to TRBD2. Per the germline V gene, CDR1 is MDHEN and CDR2 is SYDVKM. There are 17 residues in the CDR3. V shed 6 bases and J 6 bases; nucleotides not matched to a gene: 12. CDR3 loop: CASSLLAGGDIGNIQYF. The CDR3 DNA is TGTGCCAGCAGCTTACTAGCGGGGGGAGATATTGGAAACATTCAGTACTTC.

This clonotype was seen more than once but under ten times. The genes are TRBV13 and TRBJ2-7, with 10 bases aligning to TRBD1. CDR1 PRHDT and CDR2 FYEKMQ come from the germline V gene (reference sequence). This CDR3 is built from 16 residues. V was pared by 5 bases and J by 2 bases, with 9 bases of the junction left unmatched. CDR3: CASSVPGQGFPYEQYF. In DNA, the CDR3 is TGTGCCAGCAGCGTGCCGGGACAGGGGTTCCCCTACGAGCAGTACTTC.

For this clonotype: One end of the junction varies from germline; a read error may be responsible. The chain recombines TRBV27 with TRBJ2-7, with D possibly TRBD1 on 6 matching bases. The CDR3 has 13 amino acids. Germline loops: CDR1 MNHEY, CDR2 SMNVEV (reference sequence). This CDR3 reads CAGSVDRVYEQYF. The CDR3 nucleotides read TGTGCCGGCAGTGTGGACAGAGTCTACGAGCAGTACTTC.

The V call is TRBV29-1, the J call TRBJ2-3; D is undetermined. Germline V gives CDR1 SQVTM, CDR2 ANQGSEA. This CDR3 contains 13 residues. Trimming pared 3 bases from V and 2 bases from J, leaving 9 bases between. CDR3 sequence reads: CSVDTEITDTQYF. CDR3 sequence (DNA): TGCAGCGTTGACACAGAAATCACAGATACGCAGTATTTT.

This clonotype was observed a single time. The gene calls are TRBV19 and TRBJ2-1, with 7 bases fitting TRBD2. The trim removed 6 bases at V and 8 bases at J, leaving 13 bases unmatched. Per the germline V gene, CDR1 is LNHDA and CDR2 is SQIVND (reference sequence). The CDR3 loop spans 15 amino acids. As DNA, the CDR3 is TGTGCCAGTAGCCCAGGGACTACCATCCTAGATGAGCAGTTCTTC. Translating it yields CASSPGTTILDEQFF.

V and J are TRBV9 and TRBJ2-3, with 10 bases fitting TRBD2. J lost 1 base, V lost 0 bases, and 23 bases had no gene match. Looked up from germline, CDR1 is SGDLS and CDR2 is YYNGEE. The CDR3 runs to 23 residues. CDR3 residues: CASSVAPTTPGLAPLHGTDTQYF. DNA for the CDR3: TGTGCCAGCAGCGTAGCTCCAACTACACCGGGACTAGCGCCCCTACACGGCACAGATACGCAGTATTTT. Full variable domain (missing parts from reference TRBV9 and TRBJ2-3): DSGVTQTPKHLITATGQRVTLRCSPRSGDLSVYWYQQSLDQGLQFLIQYYNGEERAKGNILERFSAQQFPDLHSELNLSSLELGDSALYFCASSVAPTTPGLAPLHGTDTQYFGPGTRLTVL.

This clonotype was seen more than once but under ten times. J is TRBJ2-3 and V is TRBV5-1; the D gene is possibly TRBD1 (6 bases). The CDR3 length is 17 residues. The germline V gene encodes CDR1 SGHRS and CDR2 YFSETQ. Trimming cost V 4 bases and J 2 bases, with 20 bases left between them. The CDR3 protein is CASSQETTGHNTDTQYF. The DNA of the CDR3 is TGCGCCAGCAGCCAGGAAACAACGGGACACAACACAGATACGCAGTATTTT. The complete variable domain, with remaining parts taken from reference TRBV5-1 and TRBJ2-3, reads KAGVTQTPRYLIKTRGQQVTLSCSPISGHRSVSWYQQTPGQGLQFLFEYFSETQRNKGNFPGRFSGRQFSNSRSEMNVSTLELGDSALYLCASSQETTGHNTDTQYFGPGTRLTVL.

The V gene is TRBV12-3 or TRBV12-4, the J gene TRBJ1-2; 8 bases are a match to TRBD1. The CDR3 contains 15 residues. Trimming took 10 bases from V and 7 from J; bases not matched to a gene: 17. The CDR3: CATSLGGQGNVGYTF. CDR3 nucleotides: TGTGCCACCTCATTAGGAGGACAGGGAAATGTTGGCTACACCTTC.